The 9 T cell receptor beta chains below come from one sample, sequenced in a study of TET2 disruption in CD19-targeted CAR T cells. This sample's treatment: autologous CTL019 cells: CD19 CAR with 4-1BB and CD3 zeta domains. TCRdb's copy holds only in-frame clones and misses some; the assay was immunoSEQ multiplex PCR. The ten most abundant clones cover 15% to 20% of a sample with about 700 clones. The starting material was peripheral blood, obtained from a patient treated with CD19 CAR T cells. The source is a man in his sixties or seventies with chronic lymphocytic leukemia.

This clone is labeled medium-sized based on frequency. The read ends 3 residues before the CDR3 terminus; that terminus is restored from the germline J gene. Within the sample, other DNA sequences also encode this same CDR3. The chain links TRBV18 to TRBJ2-3; D might be TRBD2 (6 bases). V was cut by 4 bases and J by 3 bases, with 11 bases left in between. CDR1 is KGHSH and CDR2 is LQKENI in the germline V gene. This CDR3 is built from 14 residues. The sequenced part of the CDR3 DNA is TGTGCCAGCTCACTCGGGGCGGGGACAGATACG. This gives the protein CASSLGAGTDT. The entire CDR3 reads CASSLGAGTDTQYF. Full variable domain (outside the CDR3, taken from reference TRBV18 and TRBJ2-3): NAGVMQNPRHLVRRRGQEARLRCSPMKGHSHVYWYRQLPEEGLKFMVYLQKENIIDESGMPKERFSAEFPKEGPSILRIQQVVRGDSAAYFCASSLGAGTDTQYFGPGTRLTVL.

By frequency, this clone registers medium-sized. The read ends 3 residues before the CDR3 terminus; that terminus is restored from the germline J gene. The rearrangement uses TRBV19 and TRBJ1-1, with D possibly matching TRBD1 (5 bases). V shed 7 bases and J shed 0 bases, with 18 bases lying between them. Per the germline V gene, CDR1 is LNHDA and CDR2 is SQIVND (reference sequence). The CDR3 totals 16 residues. CDR3 sequence reads: CASTPRGKRMNTEAFF. The DNA read from the CDR3 is TGTGCCAGTACTCCCCGGGGGAAGCGGATGAACACTGAA.

This clone shows up as medium-sized by frequency. From the germline J gene comes the end of the CDR3, since the read stops 3 residues before it. This chain uses TRBV20-1 with TRBJ2-7; 7 nucleotides align to TRBD2. The CDR3 is made up of 16 amino acids. Trimming cost V 0 bases and J 3 bases; bases outside gene matches: 11. CDR1 is DFQATT, CDR2 SNEGSKA, per germline (reference sequence). The CDR3 bases that were read are TGCAGTGCTAGAGATCCCGCGGGGAGGGGAAGCTACGAG. It specifies CSARDPAGRGSYE. The whole CDR3 sequence reads CSARDPAGRGSYEQYF.

To note about this clone: The missing CDR3 end, 3 residues past where the read stops, is filled in from the germline J gene. The rearrangement links TRBV7-9 to TRBJ1-5, with D possibly TRBD1 on 5 matching bases. The CDR3 is 11 residues long. Germline CDR1 is SEHNR and CDR2 is FQNEAQ (reference sequence). The covered CDR3 bases are TGTGCCAGCAGCGGGACTCCCCCC. Its protein product is CASSGTPP. The whole CDR3 protein reads CASSGTPPQHF.

The covered CDR3 bases are TGTGCCAGCAATGGAGCCGGTGGGGCTAATCAGCCC. This sequence encodes CASNGAGGANQP. The complete CDR3 sequence is CASNGAGGANQPQHF. V usage is TRBV12-3 or TRBV12-4 and J usage is TRBJ1-5; D perhaps matches TRBD1 (5 bases). The read falls 3 residues short of the CDR3 end, and the missing part is taken from the germline J gene. CDR3 length: 15 residues. V lost 7 bases and J lost 4, with 17 bases in between.

In terms of frequency, this clone is medium-sized. The CDR3 extends 3 residues past the end of the read, so its final part is completed from the germline J gene. This sequence joins TRBV11-3 and TRBJ2-5; D tentatively reads TRBD1 or TRBD2 (5 bases each). Germline V gene lookup returns CDR1 SGHNT and CDR2 YENEEA. V gave up 8 bases and J gave up 0 bases, with 10 bases separating them. The CDR3 extends over 13 amino acids. This CDR3 reads CASGEGYQETQYF. CDR3 DNA (partial): TGTGCCAGCGGAGAGGGGTACCAAGAGACC.

Of note for this clone: The read halts 3 residues ahead of the CDR3 end, with the missing end drawn from the germline J gene. The chain employs TRBV18 and TRBJ1-2; a possible D gene is TRBD1 (5 bases). Germline loops: CDR1 KGHSH, CDR2 LQKENI. The CDR3 runs 14 residues. The CDR3 sequence is CASSPGTSGLDYTF. CDR3 DNA, as far as it was read: TGTGCCAGCTCACCTGGGACTAGCGGTCTCGAC.

This clone is identified as medium-sized from frequency. Sequencing ends 3 residues short of the CDR3 end; the germline J gene provides the rest. This chain joins TRBV7-3 and TRBJ2-2; TRBD1 matches at 7 bases. Germline assignment: CDR1 SGHTA and CDR2 FQGTGA. With 5 bases clipped from V and 4 bases from J, the junction kept 4 bases outside the gene matches. The CDR3 runs 14 residues. The CDR3 DNA, read in part, is TGTGCCAGCAGCCCGACAGGGTCCACCGGGGAG. This encodes CASSPTGSTGE. In full, the CDR3 reads CASSPTGSTGELFF. The full variable domain, with the rest looked up from reference TRBV7-3 and TRBJ2-2, is GAGVSQTPSNKVTEKGKYVELRCDPISGHTALYWYRQSLGQGPEFLIYFQGTGAADDSGLPNDRFFAVRPEGSVSTLKIQRTERGDSAVYLCASSPTGSTGELFFGEGSRLTVL.

By frequency, this clone registers medium-sized. The missing CDR3 end, 3 residues past where the read stops, is filled in from the germline J gene. The V gene is TRBV2, the J gene TRBJ2-1; 8 bases map to TRBD1. The V segment lost 6 bases and the J segment 9 bases; nucleotides outside the gene matches: 4. This CDR3 comprises 12 residues. CDR1 SNHLY and CDR2 FYNNEI come from the germline V gene. CDR3 DNA (partial): TGTGCCAGCAGCGGACAGGGTAGTGAG. Translation: CASSGQGSE. The whole CDR3 reads CASSGQGSEQFF.